This note documents a single T cell receptor (beta chain) sequence. The antigen this receptor binds is unknown. No quality values exist for individual bases; no much larger clone is one base distant. The V end loses 3 bases and the J end loses 7 bases, and a stretch of 12 bases separates them. The germline V gene encodes CDR1 LGHNT and CDR2 FRNRAP. Its CDR3 holds 13 amino acids, cysteine through phenylalanine. Only CDR3 DNA remains: 39 bases, in frame from the first base. The sample comes from a study of OX40 agonist ivuxolimab in advanced cancers. Some background on the complete study: Ivuxolimab, which targeted the costimulatory receptor OX40 (CD134), was an agonistic, fully human IgG2 monoclonal antibody. The paper covers the monotherapy dose-escalation part of the phase I ivuxolimab trial, which included N = 52 patients. Partial responses occurred in three dose-escalation patients: two with cutaneous melanoma and one with hepatocellular carcinoma. Among the approximately 54 dose-escalation patients, about 19 had hepatocellular carcinoma, about 15 melanoma, 9 renal cell carcinoma and 9 head and neck cancer. In the dose-escalation cohort, 82.7% of patients were male, and the mean age was approximately 60 years, with a range of about 20 to 90. Intravenous ivuxolimab was administered to patients every 2 weeks at six dose levels: 0.01, 0.1, 0.3, 1.5, 3 and 10 mg/kg. Patients were allowed to have had prior anti-PD-1, anti-PD-L1 or anti-CTLA-4 therapy, and about 40% of the dose-escalation patients had been treated with checkpoint inhibitors. The point of sequencing TCRbeta in the periphery was to test whether ivuxolimab changed TCR sequence diversity and drove clonal T-cell expansion. Paper-wide results and their limitations: Low levels of normalized T-cell clonal expansion were also shown by some nonresponding patients. After ivuxolimab, expanded clones were on average more numerous among CD8+ T cells than among CD4+ T cells. Clonal expansion of both CD4+ and CD8+ blood T cells was observed from baseline to week 6 at doses 0.1 to 3.0 mg/kg. In the 0.1-3.0 mg/kg groups, partial responders were among the patients with the lowest normalized peripheral clonal expansion, particularly in CD8+ T cells. Antigen specificity was not determined for the clonally expanded peripheral T cells.

Genomic DNA was extracted from sorted cells for sequencing of the TCRbeta CDR3 region. TCRbeta CDR3 regions were sequenced using the immunoSEQ Assay. TCRdb obtained this table from immuneACCESS and retained in-frame rearrangements with V and J assigned. These tables miss some clones; where compared with another copy, unresolved V genes account for less than half of the shortfall, and the remainder is unexplained. Recorded for this sample are about 51,000 clones; about 80% of them occurred a single time. The ten largest clones represent approximately 2% of the sample. The trial excluded patients who had a history of autoimmune disease or who were on systemic immunosuppression. In every dose cohort, peripheral blood was drawn for TCR sequencing at baseline, cycle 4 day 1, and cycle 7 day 1. The samples were taken from a phase I, first-in-human, multicenter, open-label dose-escalation trial of ivuxolimab. Adults with locally advanced or metastatic melanoma, renal cell carcinoma, hepatocellular carcinoma or head and neck squamous cell carcinoma were enrolled in the trial. CD4+ and CD8+ T cells were sorted separately from peripheral blood before TCR sequencing.

The sequence links TRBV12-5 to TRBJ1-2; the D segment could be TRBD1, given 6 matching bases. The TCR comes from an adult with an advanced solid tumor such as melanoma, head and neck, liver or kidney cancer. The sequenced sample was CD4+ or CD8+ T cells sorted from blood, obtained in a trial of the OX40 agonist ivuxolimab. This receptor carries the CDR3 CASGFRTAPGYTF. The sequence in DNA is TGTGCTAGTGGTTTCCGGACAGCCCCTGGCTACACCTTC.